This T cell receptor beta chain was recorded in a study of blood T cells in healthy people across ages (dated by TCRdb to between 2015 and 2016). Looking at the study overall: In model experiments, roughly one uniquely barcoded TCR beta cDNA molecule per two T cells was captured by template switching. To track age-related changes in TCR beta repertoire diversity, the study relied on deep sequencing normalized with unique cDNA molecular identifiers. Donors were grouped into four age groups: young (average roughly 15 years), middle-aged (39), aged (around 56) and long-lived (just over 80). Two additional independent replicas of 1 million unique cDNA reads from the same blood draw were analyzed for two donors (one aged 18 to 30 and one aged 80 or older). To avoid experimental bias, donors of different ages were spread randomly across the sequencing lanes. Study-level results and caveats: The long-lived group showed more naive CD4+ T cells, fewer expanded clones and increased TCR diversity than the aged group, suggesting age selection. Bulk unsorted PBMC profiling prevented conclusive comparison of naive and antigen-experienced compartments. The percentage of naive T cells measured by flow cytometry correlated strongly with observed TCR beta diversity. As age increased, observed TCR beta diversity per million T cells dropped in a roughly linear way, and a significant reduction was already evident by age about 40. Because donor CMV infection status was unknown, age-related changes in expanded clonotypes were potentially confounded. Estimates of total diversity based on one million sequenced T cells were regarded as lower bounds and as underestimates.

The protocol used for the library was 5' RACE. The second PCR ran for about 7 to 11 cycles and used a J-beta primer mix along with a sample-barcoded 5' primer. Each TCR beta cDNA molecule received a unique molecular identifier from a template-switch 5' adaptor carrying 12 random nucleotides. Each sample yielded at least 2.5 million CDR3-containing paired-end reads. First-strand cDNA synthesis was performed from all RNA using the Mint cDNA synthesis kit, with priming by a TRBC-specific oligonucleotide. Following uracil-DNA glycosylase treatment, a first 18-cycle PCR with universal primers M1SS and BC2_uni_R was performed on all cDNA. Per the authors' processing: Each sample was normalized by randomly selecting 1 million high-quality reads, each carrying a distinct molecular identifier. Reads with shared molecular identifiers were discarded instead of being binned into consensus sequences. MiTCR, set to a Q25 quality threshold and the strictest error-elimination algorithm, was used for CDR3 identification, clonotype clustering and error correction. A nonparametric unseen species model using Euler transformation provided a lower-bound estimate of total TCR beta diversity. TCRdb cleaned the public reads at Q25 with fastp, built clones with MiXCR and kept in-frame beta chains. Rows with a matching CDR3 protein are joined into one entry that keeps the most common DNA and genes. The V and J calls were determined by TCRdb, not by the authors. The table for this sample lists around 1,900,000 distinct CDR3 sequences; about 39% of them were counted only once. The ten largest clones represent 23% of the sample.

The junction shows trimming of 2 bases on V and 5 bases on J, and the gene matches do not reach 10 bases of it. The CDR3 contains 15 residues, cysteine and phenylalanine counted. The kept DNA is CDR3 alone, 45 bases in frame from the first base. CDR1 and CDR2, looked up from the germline V gene, are SQVTM and ANQGSEA. With regard to this clonotype: The antigen it recognizes is unknown. No base quality values were provided; no much bigger clone lies one nucleotide off.

The roughly 39 donors, aged 6 to 90 years, were systemically healthy Caucasian individuals from Russia. About 10 milliliters of peripheral blood were collected from each donor into EDTA-treated Vacutainer tubes. Ficoll-Paque density-gradient centrifugation was used to isolate PBMCs, with at least 6.5 million per sample. Total RNA was extracted from PBMCs with Trizol reagent, with at least 5 micrograms obtained per sample. For every donor, an aliquot of PBMCs went through flow cytometry to measure the percentages of naive CD45RAhigh/CD27high T cells. This TCR was sampled from a human donor in good health. The sequenced sample consisted of blood. The chain is assembled from TRBV29-1 and TRBJ1-1; 8 junctional bases match TRBD1. The CDR3 here reads CSVEFIRGRGTEAFF. In nucleotides, the sequence is TGCAGCGTTGAATTCATCAGGGGGCGAGGTACTGAAGCTTTCTTT.